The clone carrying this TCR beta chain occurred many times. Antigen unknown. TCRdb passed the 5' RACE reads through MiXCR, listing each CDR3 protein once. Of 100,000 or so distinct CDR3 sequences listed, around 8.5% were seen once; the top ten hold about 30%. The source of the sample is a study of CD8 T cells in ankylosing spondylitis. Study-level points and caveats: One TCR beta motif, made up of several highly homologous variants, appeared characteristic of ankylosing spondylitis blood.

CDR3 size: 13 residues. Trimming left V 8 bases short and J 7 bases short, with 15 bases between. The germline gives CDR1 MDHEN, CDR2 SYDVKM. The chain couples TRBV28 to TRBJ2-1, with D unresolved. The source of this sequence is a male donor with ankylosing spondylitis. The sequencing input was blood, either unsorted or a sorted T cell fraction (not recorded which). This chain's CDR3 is CASGRGLWNEQFF. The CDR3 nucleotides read TGTGCCAGCGGGCGTGGGCTGTGGAATGAGCAGTTCTTC.